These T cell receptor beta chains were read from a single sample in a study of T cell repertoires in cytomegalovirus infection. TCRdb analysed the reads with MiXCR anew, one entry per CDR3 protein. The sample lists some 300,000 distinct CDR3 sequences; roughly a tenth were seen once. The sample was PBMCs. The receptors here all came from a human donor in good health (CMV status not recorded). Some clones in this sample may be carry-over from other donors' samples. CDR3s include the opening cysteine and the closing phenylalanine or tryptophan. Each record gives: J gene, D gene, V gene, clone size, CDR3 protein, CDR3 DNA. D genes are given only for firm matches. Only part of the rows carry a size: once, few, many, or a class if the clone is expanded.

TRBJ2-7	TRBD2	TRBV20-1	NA	CSARDPAGASYEQYF	TGCAGTGCCAGGGACCCAGCGGGGGCTTCCTACGAGCAGTACTTC
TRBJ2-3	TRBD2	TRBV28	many	CASSSFGSGGATRIRKDTQYF	TGTGCCAGCAGTTCCTTTGGTAGCGGGGGGGCGACAAGGATTCGGAAAGATACGCAGTATTTT
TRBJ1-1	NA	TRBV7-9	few	CASSLTQGTIGDTEAFF	TGTGCCAGCAGCTTAACTCAGGGTACCATCGGAGACACTGAAGCTTTCTTT
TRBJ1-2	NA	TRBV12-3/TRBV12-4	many	CASSLDRTNYGYTF	TGTGCCAGCAGCCTCGACAGGACTAACTATGGCTACACCTTC
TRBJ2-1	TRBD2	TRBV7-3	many	CASSLSSGVINEQFF	TGTGCCAGCAGCTTATCTAGCGGGGTAATCAATGAGCAGTTCTTC
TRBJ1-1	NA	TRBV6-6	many	CASSNTGITEAFF	TGTGCCAGCAGCAACACAGGGATCACTGAAGCTTTCTTT
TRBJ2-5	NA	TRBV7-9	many	CASSLAGIGETQCF	TGTGCCAGCAGCTTAGCTGGGATCGGGGAGACCCAGTGCTTC
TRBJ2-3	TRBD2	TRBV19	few	CASARLAGKQDTQYF	TGTGCCAGTGCCCGACTAGCGGGGAAGCAAGATACGCAGTATTTT
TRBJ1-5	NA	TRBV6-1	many	CASSSGRGGNQPQHF	TGTGCCAGCAGCTCCGGCAGAGGGGGCAATCAGCCCCAGCATTTT
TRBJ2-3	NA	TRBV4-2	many	CASSQALLPQITHTQYF	TGTGCCAGCAGCCAAGCTCTCCTACCCCAGATTACACATACGCAGTATTTT
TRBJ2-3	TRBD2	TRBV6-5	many	CASSYSLAGGSTDTQYF	TGTGCCAGCAGTTACTCTCTAGCGGGGGGCTCCACAGATACGCAGTATTTT
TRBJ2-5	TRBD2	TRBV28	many	CASTPIGLAGSQETQYF	TGTGCCAGCACCCCTATAGGGCTAGCGGGGAGCCAAGAGACCCAGTACTTC
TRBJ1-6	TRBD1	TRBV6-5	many	CASSYAGTGASPLHF	TGTGCCAGCAGTTACGCCGGGACAGGGGCTTCACCCCTCCACTTT
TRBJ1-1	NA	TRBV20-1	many	CSARDPRNNQAFF	TGCAGTGCTAGAGATCCGCGGAACAACCAAGCTTTCTTT
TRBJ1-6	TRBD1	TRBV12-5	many	CASGGQGSNSPLHF	TGTGCTAGTGGCGGACAGGGAAGTAATTCACCCCTCCACTTT
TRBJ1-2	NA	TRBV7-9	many	CASSPSRGMHIGYTF	TGTGCCAGCAGCCCTAGTAGGGGGATGCATATTGGCTACACCTTC
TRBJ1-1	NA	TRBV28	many	CASGVTRGNTEAFF	TGTGCCAGCGGCGTCACCCGGGGAAACACTGAAGCTTTCTTT
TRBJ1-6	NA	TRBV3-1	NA	CASSQGASGTVVLPLHF	TGTGCCAGCAGCCAAGGGGCTTCCGGGACCGTGGTCTTACCCCTCCACTTT
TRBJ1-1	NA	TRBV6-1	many	CASSYEGGGEAFF	TGTGCCAGCAGTTATGAGGGGGGGGGTGAAGCTTTCTTT
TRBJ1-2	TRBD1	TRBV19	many	CASSSTGTEVDYGYTF	TGTGCCAGTAGTTCCACCGGGACAGAAGTCGACTATGGCTACACCTTC
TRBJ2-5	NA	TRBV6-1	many	CASSFPGLRETQYF	TGTGCCAGCAGTTTCCCGGGACTTCGCGAGACCCAGTACTTC
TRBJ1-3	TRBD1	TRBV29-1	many	CSARQGAGNTIYF	TGCAGTGCAAGACAGGGTGCTGGAAACACCATATATTTT
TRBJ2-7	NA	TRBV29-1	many	CGGRRLLGEQYF	TGCGGCGGTAGGAGGTTACTGGGCGAGCAGTACTTC
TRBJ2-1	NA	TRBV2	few	CASSEARHEQFF	TGTGCCAGCAGTGAAGCCCGCCATGAGCAGTTCTTC
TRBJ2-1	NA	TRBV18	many	CASSGGPNNEQFF	TGTGCCAGCTCTGGTGGGCCAAACAATGAGCAGTTCTTC
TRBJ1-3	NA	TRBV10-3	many	CAIREASGNTIYF	TGTGCCATCAGAGAGGCGTCTGGAAACACCATATATTTT
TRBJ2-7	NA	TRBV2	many	CASSEAGGRIYEQYF	TGTGCCAGCAGTGAAGCCGGAGGGCGAATATACGAGCAGTACTTC
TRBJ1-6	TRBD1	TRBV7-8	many	CASSFPGQGEFSPLHF	TGTGCCAGCAGCTTTCCGGGACAGGGGGAATTCTCACCCCTCCACTTT
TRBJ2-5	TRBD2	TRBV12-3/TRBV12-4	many	CASSFLGRGETQYF	TGTGCCAGCAGTTTCCTCGGGAGGGGGGAGACCCAGTACTTC
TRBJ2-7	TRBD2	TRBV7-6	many	CASSLGGSGGTEEQYF	TGTGCCAGCAGCTTAGGCGGTAGCGGGGGCACCGAGGAGCAGTACTTC
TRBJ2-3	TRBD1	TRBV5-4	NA	CASSGTGLDTQYF	TGTGCCAGCAGTGGGACAGGGTTGGATACGCAGTATTTT
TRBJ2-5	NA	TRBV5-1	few	CASSSYSHQETQYF	TGCGCCAGCAGCTCGTACAGTCACCAAGAGACCCAGTACTTC
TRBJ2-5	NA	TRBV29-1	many	CSVEDWRQDSKETQYF	TGCAGCGTTGAAGATTGGCGCCAGGACAGTAAAGAGACCCAGTACTTC
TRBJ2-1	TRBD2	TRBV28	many	CASSLFGGFNEQFF	TGTGCCAGCAGTTTATTCGGGGGGTTCAATGAGCAGTTCTTC
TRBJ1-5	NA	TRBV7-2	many	CASSLERNQPQHF	TGTGCCAGCAGCTTAGAGCGCAATCAGCCCCAGCATTTT
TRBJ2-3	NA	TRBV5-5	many	CASSLVVGDTQYF	TGTGCCAGCAGCTTGGTTGTTGGGGATACGCAGTATTTT
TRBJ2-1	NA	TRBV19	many	CASSIAGGPNEQFF	TGTGCCAGTAGTATAGCTGGCGGCCCCAATGAGCAGTTCTTC
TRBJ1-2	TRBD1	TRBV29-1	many	CSVGQGAFYGYTF	TGCAGCGTCGGACAGGGGGCATTCTATGGCTACACCTTC
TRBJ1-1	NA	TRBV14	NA	CASSQAIRDVEAFF	TGTGCCAGCAGCCAAGCTATCAGGGACGTTGAAGCTTTCTTT
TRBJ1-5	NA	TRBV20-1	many	CSASRGANSNQPQHF	TGCAGTGCTAGTCGAGGAGCTAATAGCAATCAGCCCCAGCATTTT
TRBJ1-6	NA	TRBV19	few	CASTTGNSPLHF	TGTGCCAGTACCACTGGGAATTCACCCCTCCACTTT
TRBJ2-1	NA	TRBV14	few	CASSQDVGREQFF	TGTGCCAGCAGCCAAGATGTCGGTCGCGAGCAGTTCTTC
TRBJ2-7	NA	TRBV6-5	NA	CASSYSGRTYGQYF	TGTGCCAGCAGTTACTCGGGCAGGACCTACGGGCAGTACTTC
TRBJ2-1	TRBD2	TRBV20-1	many	CSARVISGGATEQFF	TGCAGTGCTAGAGTCATTAGCGGGGGGGCAACTGAGCAGTTCTTC
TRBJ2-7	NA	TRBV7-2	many	CASSLQAWGSYEQYF	TGTGCCAGCAGCTTACAGGCTTGGGGGTCCTACGAGCAGTACTTC
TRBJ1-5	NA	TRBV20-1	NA	CSVSQGSNQPQHF	TGCAGTGTTAGTCAGGGAAGCAATCAGCCCCAGCATTTT